The 15 T cell receptor beta chains presented below share a single source sample, sequenced in a study of identical twins. TCRdb reprocessed the 5' RACE reads with MiXCR, giving one entry per CDR3 protein. The table records over 600,000 distinct CDR3 sequences, 21% of them present only once. This sample also appeared in a second study, on T cells expressing NK-cell markers.

Sequencing input: PBMCs. The source of these receptors is a young woman in good health.

This clonotype was found once. The V call is TRBV29-1, the J call TRBJ2-3, with a tentative D call TRBD2 (5 bases). V lost 6 bases and J 5 bases, leaving 18 bases between the germline ends. Germline lookup yields CDR1 SQVTM and CDR2 ANQGSEA. The CDR3 is made up of 14 amino acids. The CDR3 region is CSVETIRWRDTQYF. DNA of the CDR3: TGCAGCGTGGAGACTATTCGCTGGAGAGATACGCAGTATTTT.

The chain is built from TRBV6-2 or TRBV6-3 and TRBJ1-6; D is ambiguous. Germline CDR1 and CDR2: MNHEY and SVGEGT. V was clipped by 2 bases and J by 5 bases, with 7 bases between them. The CDR3 sequence is 14 residues long. The CDR3 here is CASSYRGNNSPLHF. As DNA, the CDR3 is TGTGCCAGCAGTTACCGGGGAAATAATTCACCCCTCCACTTT.

This clonotype was seen more than once but under ten times. The CDR3 DNA is TGTGCCACCAGCACAGGACTGAACACTGAAGCTTTCTTT. Protein sequence: CATSTGLNTEAFF. The chain carries TRBV15 and TRBJ1-1, with D hard to call. The V gene lost 4 bases and the J gene lost 0 bases, with 6 bases spanning the gap. Germline CDR1 LNHNV, CDR2 YYDKDF (reference sequence). There are 13 residues in the CDR3.

The rearrangement links TRBV12-3 or TRBV12-4 to TRBJ1-5, with 7 positions matching TRBD1. V lost 2 bases to trimming and J lost 4 bases; unmatched junction nucleotides: 2. The CDR3 loop spans 14 amino acids. This chain's CDR3 is CASSLMGQNQPQHF. For the CDR3, the DNA is TGTGCCAGCAGTTTAATGGGACAGAATCAGCCCCAGCATTTT.

This clonotype appeared many times. The V gene is TRBV20-1, the J gene TRBJ2-7; 8 nucleotides line up with TRBD2. Germline CDR1 reads DFQATT; CDR2 reads SNEGSKA (reference sequence). V lost 6 bases to trimming and J lost 5 bases; unmatched junction nucleotides: 9. The CDR3 contains 13 residues. As DNA, the CDR3 is TGCAGTGCCCCACAGAGCGGGGGAGACGAGCAGTACTTC. Its translation: CSAPQSGGDEQYF.

V usage is TRBV20-1 and J usage is TRBJ2-2; D gene ambiguous. Deletions cut 0 bases from V and 5 bases from J, with 7 bases between. CDR1 DFQATT and CDR2 SNEGSKA come from the germline V gene (reference sequence). The CDR3 has 13 amino acids. CDR3 loop: CSARDPATGELFF. In DNA form, the CDR3 reads TGCAGTGCTAGAGATCCAGCAACCGGGGAGCTGTTTTTT.

This clonotype was seen a handful of times. The chain has TRBV20-1 and TRBJ2-3; 9 bases line up with TRBD2. The germline gives CDR1 DFQATT, CDR2 SNEGSKA (reference sequence). This CDR3 contains 15 residues. The trim removed 1 base at V and 0 bases at J, leaving 2 bases unmatched. As DNA, the CDR3 is TGCAGTGCTAGAGTAGCGGGGGAAAGCACAGATACGCAGTATTTT. Encoded protein: CSARVAGESTDTQYF.

This clonotype has only a few counts. This chain links TRBV9 with TRBJ1-1; D unclear. V was shortened by 0 bases and J by 6 bases, with 6 bases between the two germline ends. Per the germline V gene, CDR1 is SGDLS and CDR2 is YYNGEE. This CDR3 is 12 amino acids long. The CDR3 sequence is CASSVGSSEAFF. The CDR3 DNA sequence: TGTGCCAGCAGCGTAGGAAGCTCTGAAGCTTTCTTT.

The chain carries TRBV7-9 and TRBJ2-3, with 10 bases matching TRBD2. The CDR3 runs 16 residues. The ends lost 5 bases at V and 2 bases at J; junction bases unmatched: 7. The germline gives CDR1 SEHNR, CDR2 FQNEAQ (reference sequence). The CDR3 DNA reads as TGTGCCAGCAGCCCCTCGACTAGCGGGCCCACAGATACGCAGTATTTT. Its translation: CASSPSTSGPTDTQYF.

This chain connects TRBV5-1 to TRBJ2-3, with unresolved D. This CDR3 has 11 residues. Trimming pared 4 bases from V and 7 bases from J, leaving 7 bases between. Germline loops: CDR1 SGHRS, CDR2 YFSETQ. The CDR3: CASSAQNTQYF. The CDR3 DNA follows: TGCGCCAGCAGCGCTCAGAATACGCAGTATTTT. Based on the CDR3 plus reference TRBV5-1 and TRBJ2-3, the full variable domain is KAGVTQTPRYLIKTRGQQVTLSCSPISGHRSVSWYQQTPGQGLQFLFEYFSETQRNKGNFPGRFSGRQFSNSRSEMNVSTLELGDSALYLCASSAQNTQYFGPGTRLTVL.

This clonotype was seen at least ten times. The CDR3 region is CASSPPGLAGGSEQFF. CDR3 nucleotides: TGTGCCAGCAGTCCTCCGGGACTAGCGGGGGGGAGTGAGCAGTTCTTC. The gene calls are TRBV12-3 or TRBV12-4 and TRBJ2-1; 16 nucleotides match TRBD2. The CDR3 spans 16 residues. The V and J ends lost 5 bases and 9 bases, in that order; junction bases with no gene match: 7.

The genes are TRBV5-1 and TRBJ2-1, with 10 bases identical to TRBD2. Trimming at V came to 3 bases and at J to 9 bases, leaving 6 bases not matched to a gene. This CDR3 is 14 amino acids long. Per germline, CDR1 SGHRS and CDR2 YFSETQ. The CDR3 spells CASSYTSGTVEQFF. Here the CDR3 DNA reads TGCGCCAGCAGCTACACTAGCGGGACGGTTGAGCAGTTCTTC.

This clonotype was seen only a few times. The genes are TRBV15 and TRBJ2-1; maybe TRBD2 (6 bases). The CDR3 sequence is 15 residues long. The germline CDR1 and CDR2 sequences are LNHNV and YYDKDF (reference sequence). V lost 1 base and J lost 0, with 7 bases in between. CDR3 nucleotides: TGTGCCACCAGCAGAGGCGGGGCCTCCTACAATGAGCAGTTCTTC. This encodes CATSRGGASYNEQFF.

This clonotype was detected many times. The chain is built from TRBV4-1 and TRBJ2-2; the match to TRBD2 covers 8 bases. Trimming removed 1 base from V and 8 bases from J; junction bases left unmatched: 6. This CDR3 is 15 amino acids long. Looked up from germline, CDR1 is MGHRA and CDR2 is YSYEKL. CDR3 in amino acids: CASSQVTGGEGELFF. CDR3 DNA: TGCGCCAGCAGCCAAGTTACCGGGGGGGAGGGGGAGCTGTTTTTT.

The CDR3 DNA reads TGTGCCAGCCTTTTAGCGGGAGTACAAGAGACCCAGTACTTC. Its translation: CASLLAGVQETQYF. The V gene is TRBV12-3 or TRBV12-4, the J gene TRBJ2-5; TRBD2 matches 9 bases. This CDR3 has 14 residues. The junction had 6 bases not matched to a gene; V was cut back by 8 bases and J by 2 bases.